This T cell receptor (beta chain) was identified in a study of T cells in localized non-small cell lung cancer. TCRdb keeps only in-frame clones here, not all; method: immunoSEQ multiplex PCR. The data hold about 2,800 clones, with around 42% observed a single time. The CDR3 spans 14 residues. Germline-derived CDR1 and CDR2 are MNHGY and SAAAGT. V was pared by 7 bases and J by 6 bases, with 18 bases between. This receptor was taken from a male donor aged 60 or older with stage I squamous cell lung carcinoma. The sequences come from lung tumor tissue, collected before any cancer treatment. The rearrangement uses TRBV6-8 and TRBJ1-2, with D unresolved. CDR3 amino acids: CASNHPGTGDGYTF. The DNA for the CDR3 is TGTGCCAGCAATCATCCGGGCACCGGCGATGGCTACACCTTC.